These 29 T cell receptor beta chains were all obtained from the same sample, sequenced in a study of cytomegalovirus exposure and HLA in healthy donors. The PCR was carried out with 60 Vbeta primers and 13 Jbeta primers. TCRdb keeps only in-frame clones here, not all; method: immunoSEQ multiplex PCR. The listing records more than 50,000 clones. Sequencing used PBMCs. The origin of the receptors is a man between 18 and 35 years old in good health and CMV-seropositive.

The genes are TRBV27 and TRBJ1-1; D unclear. The CDR3 spans 15 residues. Germline V gene data show CDR1 as MNHEY and CDR2 as SMNVEV (reference sequence). Trimming shortened V by 4 bases and J by 6 bases, and 18 bases separated the two germline ends. The CDR3 nucleotides are TGTGCCAGCAGTTCCTTGGCAGACTACAACCCTGAAGCTTTCTTT. Encoded protein: CASSSLADYNPEAFF.

The chain uses TRBV28 and TRBJ2-7; 9 positions agree with TRBD2. CDR1 and CDR2 from the germline V gene are MDHEN and SYDVKM. The CDR3 runs to 14 residues. Unmatched junction bases numbered 8, after V lost 5 bases and J lost 6 bases. The CDR3 DNA is TGTGCCAGCAGTACCTTAGCGGGAGTGGGCGAGCAGTACTTC. It codes for CASSTLAGVGEQYF.

This chain connects TRBV28 to TRBJ1-4, with 9 bases that match TRBD1. The CDR3 loop spans 15 amino acids. V was pared by 6 bases and J by 5 bases, with 7 bases of the junction left unmatched. CDR1 is MDHEN, CDR2 SYDVKM, per germline. Written as DNA, the CDR3 is TGTGCCAGCAGCAAAATCGGGACAGGGAATGAAAAACTGTTTTTT. Its translation: CASSKIGTGNEKLFF.

The genes are TRBV30 and TRBJ2-1; 9 nucleotides agree with TRBD1. Germline V gene sequence: CDR1 GTSNPN, CDR2 SVGIG (reference sequence). The CDR3 runs 15 residues. Trimming removed 0 bases from V and 7 bases from J; junction bases left unmatched: 7. The CDR3 spells CAWSVRTGDVNEQFF. CDR3 sequence (DNA): TGTGCCTGGAGTGTACGGACAGGGGATGTAAATGAGCAGTTCTTC.

The chain is built from TRBV6-4 and TRBJ2-2, with 8 bases that match TRBD1. V gave up 0 bases and J gave up 3 bases; unmatched junction bases: 0. The CDR3 is 15 amino acids. The germline CDR1 and CDR2 sequences are MRHNA and SNTAGT. The CDR3 DNA reads as TGTGCCAGCAGTGACTCGGACAGGGACACCGGGGAGCTGTTTTTT. This sequence encodes CASSDSDRDTGELFF.

The chain combines TRBV15 with TRBJ1-5; no definite D call. Trimming pared 5 bases from V and 5 bases from J, leaving 22 bases between. The germline V gene encodes CDR1 LNHNV and CDR2 YYDKDF (reference sequence). This CDR3 contains 17 residues. CDR3 amino acids: CATSYERAGLRYQPQHF. CDR3 coding DNA: TGTGCCACCAGCTACGAGAGGGCGGGGTTGAGGTATCAGCCCCAGCATTTT.

The genes are TRBV6-1 and TRBJ1-1, with D tentatively TRBD1 (6 bases). Germline V gene sequence: CDR1 MNHNS, CDR2 SASEGT. V was clipped by 2 bases and J by 5 bases, with 9 bases between them. The CDR3 is 13 amino acids. The CDR3 spells CASSESGVTEAFF. In DNA form, the CDR3 reads TGTGCCAGCAGTGAATCAGGGGTTACTGAAGCTTTCTTT.

The genes are TRBV5-6 and TRBJ2-7, with 9 bases lining up with TRBD2. This CDR3 contains 15 residues. V lost 0 bases to trimming and J lost 3 bases; unmatched junction nucleotides: 4. Looked up from germline, CDR1 is SGHDT and CDR2 is YYEEEE. The CDR3 loop reads CASSLEPSGDYEQYF. In DNA form, the CDR3 reads TGTGCCAGCAGCTTGGAGCCTAGCGGGGACTACGAGCAGTACTTC.

The chain joins TRBV28 to TRBJ1-1, with no clear D. This CDR3 spans 14 amino acids. Germline-derived CDR1 and CDR2 are MDHEN and SYDVKM. Trimming pared 7 bases from V and 11 bases from J, leaving 23 bases between. For the CDR3, the DNA is TGTGCCAGCAATGACTTCTACACCCAAAAGGATGCTTTCTTT. Translation gives CASNDFYTQKDAFF.

This chain links TRBV7-9 with TRBJ2-5; D gene unclear. TRBJ2-7 matches the DNA end more closely, so the J call is doubtful. The CDR3 runs to 12 residues. The germline V gene has CDR1 SEHNR and CDR2 FQNEAQ (reference sequence). The CDR3 loop is CASSLRGPEQYF. The CDR3 DNA sequence: TGTGCCAGCAGCCTCCGAGGCCCCGAGCAGTACTTC.

CDR3 region: CASSPGQGLNEQYF. The CDR3 DNA reads TGTGCCAGCTCACCAGGGCAGGGACTAAACGAGCAGTACTTC. V usage is TRBV18 and J usage is TRBJ2-7; TRBD2 agrees at 7 bases. The V segment lost 2 bases and the J segment 5 bases; nucleotides outside the gene matches: 6. CDR3 size: 14 residues. Germline loops: CDR1 KGHSH, CDR2 LQKENI.

The chain couples TRBV18 to TRBJ1-6, with 12 nucleotides matching TRBD1. Trimming removed 2 bases from V and 10 bases from J; junction bases left unmatched: 0. Germline V lookup: CDR1 KGHSH, CDR2 LQKENI. The CDR3 covers 14 residues. The CDR3 here is CASSPGTGGSPLHF. CDR3 nucleotide sequence: TGTGCCAGCTCACCAGGGACAGGGGGCTCACCCCTCCACTTT.

J is TRBJ2-7 and V is TRBV11-2; 8 nucleotides match TRBD2. CDR1 SGHAT and CDR2 FQNNGV come from the germline V gene. The CDR3 is 14 residues long. V trimming: 2 bases; J trimming: 4 bases; junction bases outside the gene matches: 4. CDR3 region: CASSLRAGEYEQYF. The CDR3 DNA sequence: TGTGCCAGCAGCTTACGAGCGGGAGAATACGAGCAGTACTTC.

This rearrangement joins TRBV6-6 to TRBJ1-1; 8 bases agree with TRBD1. Germline CDR1 MNHNY, CDR2 SVGAGI (reference sequence). Trimming cost V 2 bases and J 5 bases; bases outside gene matches: 4. This CDR3 has 14 amino acids. The CDR3, as DNA: TGTGCCAGCAGTTACGACAGGGGAAGGACTGAAGCTTTCTTT. Translation gives CASSYDRGRTEAFF.

The genes are TRBV11-2 and TRBJ1-1, with a tentative D call TRBD1 (5 bases). V gave up 1 base and J gave up 5 bases, with 11 bases separating them. This CDR3 has 14 residues. Germline-derived CDR1 and CDR2 are SGHAT and FQNNGV. CDR3 sequence (DNA): TGTGCCAGCAGCTTAGTAGGGGCCTGGACTGAAGCTTTCTTT. It yields the protein CASSLVGAWTEAFF.

The CDR3 is CASRPDRVLVNTEAFF. As DNA, the CDR3 is TGTGCCAGCCGACCGGACAGGGTACTTGTTAACACTGAAGCTTTCTTT. The V call is TRBV27, the J call TRBJ1-1; TRBD1 aligns across 8 bases. The CDR3 length is 16 residues. J gave up 2 bases and V 8 bases, and 13 bases lay outside the gene matches. Germline V gives CDR1 MNHEY, CDR2 SMNVEV (reference sequence).

The V call is TRBV12-5, the J call TRBJ2-6; no reliable D call. The CDR3 is made up of 16 amino acids. V lost 5 bases to trimming and J lost 0 bases, with 11 bases between them. Germline values: CDR1 LGHNT, CDR2 FRNRAP. The CDR3 DNA follows: TGTGCTAGTGGTCCCCTCTCGAGCTCTGGGGCCAACGTCCTGACTTTC. Translation: CASGPLSSSGANVLTF.

The chain carries TRBV28 and TRBJ2-7; 11 bases align to TRBD2. V was clipped by 5 bases and J by 0 bases; unmatched bases: 3. CDR1 is MDHEN, CDR2 SYDVKM, per germline. The CDR3 has 15 amino acids. The CDR3 nucleotides read TGTGCCAGCAGTCCGGGACTAGCGGACTCCTACGAGCAGTACTTC. It encodes CASSPGLADSYEQYF.

The CDR3 sequence is CASSRTGDTGELFF. DNA of the CDR3: TGCGCCAGCAGTAGGACAGGCGACACCGGGGAGCTGTTTTTT. The chain has TRBV10-2 and TRBJ2-2; 7 nucleotides align to TRBD1. The J segment lost 3 bases and the V segment lost 5 bases, leaving 3 bases of the junction unmatched. The germline V gene encodes CDR1 WSHSY and CDR2 SAAADI. The CDR3 is made up of 14 amino acids.

This chain links TRBV11-2 with TRBJ2-5, with D possibly matching TRBD1 (7 bases). The germline V gene encodes CDR1 SGHAT and CDR2 FQNNGV. V lost 5 bases, J lost 5 bases, and 18 bases lay in between. This CDR3 has 15 residues. CDR3 in amino acids: CASSGGTEKMETQYF. The CDR3 DNA reads TGTGCCAGCAGCGGGGGGACAGAGAAAATGGAGACCCAGTACTTC.

The rearrangement links TRBV19 to TRBJ2-5; 7 positions agree with TRBD1. This CDR3 has 15 residues. After removal of 7 bases from V and 7 bases from J, the junction contained 15 bases not matched to a gene. Looked up from germline, CDR1 is LNHDA and CDR2 is SQIVND (reference sequence). The CDR3 loop is CASKKRQGYAGTQYF. CDR3 DNA sequence: TGTGCCAGTAAGAAAAGACAGGGATATGCAGGGACCCAGTACTTC.

The CDR3 spells CASSELRGRASEQFF. CDR3 bases: TGTGCCAGCAGTGAACTTCGGGGGAGGGCCAGTGAGCAGTTCTTC. The genes are TRBV6-1 and TRBJ2-1, with TRBD2 identical over 7 bases. Germline loops: CDR1 MNHNS, CDR2 SASEGT. The CDR3 runs to 15 residues. Germline trimming cut 2 bases from V and 9 bases from J; bases unmatched to any gene: 10.

This chain links TRBV9 with TRBJ2-3; D is unclear. CDR1 and CDR2 (germline): SGDLS, YYNGEE. This CDR3 has 15 amino acids. V was shortened by 0 bases and J by 1 base, with 9 bases between the two germline ends. The chain's CDR3 is CASSVDLGGTDTQYF. The CDR3, as DNA: TGTGCCAGCAGCGTAGACCTCGGAGGCACAGATACGCAGTATTTT.

V usage is TRBV27 and J usage is TRBJ1-4; 10 nucleotides match TRBD1. J was trimmed by 4 bases and V by 5 bases; bases with no gene match: 13. Germline-derived CDR1 and CDR2 are MNHEY and SMNVEV (reference sequence). The CDR3 length is 18 residues. This chain's CDR3 is CASSPFPGQGTGNEKLFF. The CDR3 coding sequence is TGTGCCAGCAGTCCATTCCCGGGACAGGGGACCGGTAATGAAAAACTGTTTTTT.

The J gene is TRBJ2-5, the V gene TRBV19, with 7 bases fitting TRBD1. The J call is doubtful: the DNA matches TRBJ2-7 better. The CDR3 spans 15 residues. Germline values: CDR1 LNHDA, CDR2 SQIVND (reference sequence). CDR3 region: CASSPYRGESREQYF. The CDR3 DNA reads as TGTGCCAGTAGTCCATACAGGGGTGAGTCTCGCGAGCAGTACTTC.

This rearrangement joins TRBV27 to TRBJ1-2; possible D gene TRBD1, 5 bases. V was cut by 0 bases and J by 4 bases, with 9 bases left in between. The germline V gene encodes CDR1 MNHEY and CDR2 SMNVEV (reference sequence). The CDR3 is made up of 14 amino acids. The CDR3 DNA sequence: TGTGCCAGCAGTTTATCGGGGGGGGGCTATGGCTACACCTTC. Residues: CASSLSGGGYGYTF.

V is TRBV5-1 and J is TRBJ2-3; possibly TRBD2 for D (6 bases). The CDR3 spans 14 residues. Per the germline V gene, CDR1 is SGHRS and CDR2 is YFSETQ. V lost 0 bases to trimming and J lost 6 bases, with 11 bases between them. CDR3 bases: TGCGCCAGCAGCTTGGATCGGGGGAGGGATACGCAGTATTTT. This encodes CASSLDRGRDTQYF. Looking up the rest from reference TRBV5-1 and TRBJ2-3 gives the full variable domain: KAGVTQTPRYLIKTRGQQVTLSCSPISGHRSVSWYQQTPGQGLQFLFEYFSETQRNKGNFPGRFSGRQFSNSRSEMNVSTLELGDSALYLCASSLDRGRDTQYFGPGTRLTVL.

The chain is built from TRBV18 and TRBJ2-7, with D uncertain. CDR3 length equals 14 residues. V lost 0 bases and J 1 base, leaving 7 bases between the germline ends. Germline-derived CDR1 and CDR2 are KGHSH and LQKENI. The CDR3, as DNA: TGTGCCAGCTCACCACCGTCCGGGTCCTACGAGCAGTACTTC. It translates to CASSPPSGSYEQYF.

The J gene is TRBJ1-2, the V gene TRBV6-5; 8 nucleotides agree with TRBD1. The CDR3 runs 14 residues. The germline V gene has CDR1 MNHEY and CDR2 SVGAGI. The V gene end was trimmed by 0 bases and the J gene end by 7 bases; junction bases not matched to a gene: 4. Here the CDR3 DNA reads TGTGCCAGCAGTTACTCGACAGGGGACATTGGCTACACCTTC. This translates into CASSYSTGDIGYTF.